The 21 T cell receptor beta chains below come from one sample, sequenced in a study of technical replicates of blood from a few donors. Generated by immunoSEQ multiplex PCR, the TCRdb table keeps only in-frame clones and is missing some. The sample consists of about 81,000 clones, 80% to 95% of them appearing once. Sequencing used T cells isolated from PBMCs. These receptors originate from a human donor in good health.

The J gene is TRBJ1-3, the V gene TRBV5-6; possibly TRBD1 for D (6 bases). The CDR3 contains 17 residues. Trimming stripped 1 base from V and 0 bases from J, with 14 bases between. Germline V gene data show CDR1 as SGHDT and CDR2 as YYEEEE. Here the CDR3 DNA reads TGTGCCAGCAGCTTGACTTTGCGCAGGGGCTCTGGAAACACCATATATTTT. Translation gives CASSLTLRRGSGNTIYF.

The rearrangement uses TRBV10-3 and TRBJ2-5, with D possibly being TRBD2 (5 bases). The CDR3 has 16 amino acids. V was pared by 3 bases and J by 0 bases, with 14 bases between. CDR1 is ENHRY, CDR2 SYGVKD, per germline. CDR3 loop: CAISDPTRGNQETQYF. CDR3 nucleotides: TGTGCCATCAGTGATCCAACCCGGGGAAACCAAGAGACCCAGTACTTC.

CDR3 bases: TGTGCCAGCAGACCCGCGGACTCGTTCTACGAGCAGTACTTC. Protein: CASRPADSFYEQYF. The genes are TRBV6-5 and TRBJ2-7, with D maybe TRBD2 (5 bases). Deletions cut 6 bases from V and 3 bases from J, with 15 bases between. Germline CDR1 reads MNHEY; CDR2 reads SVGAGI. This CDR3 has 14 amino acids.

V is TRBV5-1 and J is TRBJ1-5; 9 bases are a match to TRBD1. Germline V gene lookup returns CDR1 SGHRS and CDR2 YFSETQ. The CDR3 sequence is 15 residues long. The trim removed 0 bases at V and 5 bases at J, leaving 3 bases unmatched. The CDR3 region has the DNA TGCGCCAGCAGCTTGGGGACAGGGGCCCATCAGCCCCAGCATTTT. It encodes CASSLGTGAHQPQHF.

The chain has TRBV7-6 and TRBJ2-5; TRBD1 agrees at 8 bases. V trimming: 1 base; J trimming: 0 bases; junction bases outside the gene matches: 1. The CDR3 has 15 residues. Looked up from germline, CDR1 is SGHVS and CDR2 is FNYEAQ. This CDR3 reads CASSLGTGYQETQYF. Written as DNA, the CDR3 is TGTGCCAGCAGCTTAGGGACAGGGTACCAAGAGACCCAGTACTTC.

The chain recombines TRBV9 with TRBJ2-1, with 7 bases matching TRBD1. With 4 bases clipped from V and 5 bases from J, the junction kept 6 bases outside the gene matches. From germline, CDR1 is SGDLS and CDR2 YYNGEE. There are 14 residues in the CDR3. The CDR3 reads CASSFRQGNNEQFF. The DNA for the CDR3 is TGTGCCAGCAGCTTCCGACAGGGTAACAATGAGCAGTTCTTC.

The V gene is TRBV28, the J gene TRBJ1-4; maybe TRBD1 (6 bases). The CDR3 runs to 14 residues. The V gene's germline CDR1 is MDHEN and CDR2 SYDVKM. V was clipped by 8 bases and J by 3 bases, with 13 bases between them. Here the CDR3 DNA reads TGTGCCAGCGGGGCAGGGGCAGCTAATGAAAAACTGTTTTTT. Protein: CASGAGAANEKLFF.

V is TRBV5-1 and J is TRBJ2-5; D is undetermined. The CDR3 sequence is 13 residues long. In germline, CDR1 is SGHRS, CDR2 YFSETQ. The ends were cut back, 0 bases at V and 0 bases at J, with 3 bases in the middle. CDR3 DNA: TGCGCCAGCAGCTTGGCGTACCAAGAGACCCAGTACTTC. Its protein product is CASSLAYQETQYF.

This chain joins TRBV4-1 and TRBJ2-7; possible D gene TRBD2, 6 bases. Looked up from germline, CDR1 is MGHRA and CDR2 is YSYEKL. The CDR3 is made up of 17 amino acids. The V gene lost 1 base and the J gene lost 1 base, with 17 bases spanning the gap. The CDR3 coding sequence is TGCGCCAGCAGCCAAGGGGTGATGCGGGGAGGTTCCTACGAGCAGTACTTC. Its translation is CASSQGVMRGGSYEQYF.

This sequence joins TRBV11-2 and TRBJ2-4; unclear D gene. The CDR3 extends over 15 amino acids. The germline V and J ends were trimmed by 3 bases and 0 bases, with 9 bases remaining between them. From germline, CDR1 is SGHAT and CDR2 FQNNGV. CDR3 protein: CASSFQRLAKNIQYF. CDR3 nucleotide sequence: TGTGCCAGCAGCTTTCAGCGTCTAGCCAAAAACATTCAGTACTTC.

This chain uses TRBV14 with TRBJ2-1, with 13 bases that match TRBD2. The ends lost 2 bases at V and 2 bases at J; junction bases unmatched: 9. Per the germline V gene, CDR1 is SGHDN and CDR2 is FVKESK. This CDR3 contains 19 residues. CDR3 residues: CASSQPLAGGPGPYNEQFF. Written as DNA, the CDR3 is TGTGCCAGCAGCCAACCACTAGCGGGGGGGCCGGGTCCCTACAATGAGCAGTTCTTC.

The rearrangement uses TRBV5-5 and TRBJ1-3; unclear D gene. V lost 0 bases to trimming and J lost 0 bases, with 7 bases between them. Germline CDR1 SGHKS, CDR2 YYEKEE (reference sequence). The CDR3 has 15 amino acids. This CDR3 is CASSLGASSGNTIYF. The CDR3 DNA is TGTGCCAGCAGCTTGGGGGCCTCCTCTGGAAACACCATATATTTT.

This chain joins TRBV5-6 and TRBJ2-5, with TRBD1 matching 8 bases. Losses at the gene ends were 7 bases for V and 5 bases for J; bases not matched to a gene: 10. The CDR3 covers 14 residues. In germline, CDR1 is SGHDT, CDR2 YYEEEE. As DNA, the CDR3 is TGTGCCAGCTCGCCCCAGGGGGCATGGGAGACCCAGTACTTC. Translating gives CASSPQGAWETQYF.

The V and J genes are TRBV30 and TRBJ2-3; 7 bases map to TRBD2. This CDR3 has 14 amino acids. The V segment lost 3 bases and the J segment 2 bases; nucleotides outside the gene matches: 5. The V gene's germline CDR1 is GTSNPN and CDR2 SVGIG (reference sequence). In nucleotides, the CDR3 is TGTGCCTGGAGCGGGGGGATTCCCACAGATACGCAGTATTTT. As protein: CAWSGGIPTDTQYF.

The rearrangement uses TRBV19 and TRBJ2-7; 11 positions agree with TRBD1. Germline lookup yields CDR1 LNHDA and CDR2 SQIVND (reference sequence). The CDR3 sequence is 17 residues long. The V segment lost 1 base and the J segment 0 bases; nucleotides outside the gene matches: 5. CDR3 nucleotides: TGTGCCAGTAGTATAGTTGGACAGGGGGCTTCCTCCTACGAGCAGTACTTC. This encodes CASSIVGQGASSYEQYF. Drawing the rest from reference TRBV19 and TRBJ2-7, the complete variable domain is DGGITQSPKYLFRKEGQNVTLSCEQNLNHDAMYWYRQDPGQGLRLIYYSQIVNDFQKGDIAEGYSVSREKKESFPLTVTSAQKNPTAFYLCASSIVGQGASSYEQYFGPGTRLTVT.

This rearrangement joins TRBV9 to TRBJ2-7; 12 bases map to TRBD1. The CDR3 covers 16 residues. The V and J ends lost 3 bases and 5 bases, in that order; junction bases with no gene match: 9. Germline V gives CDR1 SGDLS, CDR2 YYNGEE. CDR3 DNA: TGTGCCAGCAGCGACCAGTCCGGGACAGGGGGCGACGAGCAGTACTTC. Encoded protein: CASSDQSGTGGDEQYF.

This chain links TRBV5-1 with TRBJ2-3, with TRBD2 matching 10 bases. Trimming at V came to 0 bases and at J to 4 bases, leaving 2 bases not matched to a gene. Germline CDR1 is SGHRS and CDR2 is YFSETQ. This CDR3 comprises 15 residues. The CDR3 DNA sequence: TGCGCCAGCAGCTTGGGGCTAGCGGGAGCAGATACGCAGTATTTT. Protein sequence: CASSLGLAGADTQYF.

The chain has TRBV6-5 and TRBJ2-5, with 8 bases lining up with TRBD1. The trim removed 5 bases at V and 4 bases at J, leaving 9 bases unmatched. The CDR3 spans 15 residues. Germline V gene data show CDR1 as MNHEY and CDR2 as SVGAGI. CDR3 sequence (DNA): TGTGCCAGCAGTCCTACAGGGGGAGTCTCAGAGACCCAGTACTTC. Its translation: CASSPTGGVSETQYF.

This clone was seen only once. The gene calls are TRBV14 and TRBJ1-1; 7 bases fit TRBD1. Trimming at V came to 2 bases and at J to 5 bases, leaving 17 bases not matched to a gene. Germline CDR1 reads SGHDN; CDR2 reads FVKESK. This CDR3 spans 18 amino acids. The CDR3 spells CASSQPKIREGARTEAFF. In nucleotides, the CDR3 is TGTGCCAGCAGCCAACCCAAGATAAGAGAGGGGGCGAGAACTGAAGCTTTCTTT.

This sequence joins TRBV30 and TRBJ2-5; tentatively, D is TRBD1 (6 bases). The J call may be wrong; the DNA end is better matched by TRBJ2-7. CDR1 is GTSNPN and CDR2 is SVGIG in the germline V gene (reference sequence). The CDR3 has 12 amino acids. CDR3 protein: CAWSIQGSEQYF. The CDR3 DNA reads as TGTGCCTGGAGCATACAGGGTAGCGAGCAGTACTTC.

The chain joins TRBV30 to TRBJ2-7; 7 bases match TRBD1. The germline V gene encodes CDR1 GTSNPN and CDR2 SVGIG (reference sequence). The CDR3 extends over 14 amino acids. J was trimmed by 0 bases and V by 7 bases; bases with no gene match: 9. The CDR3 DNA reads as TGTGCCTTACACCGGGACAGCAGCTCCTACGAGCAGTACTTC. Translating gives CALHRDSSSYEQYF.